Shown below are 8 T cell receptor beta chains from a single sample sequenced in a study of regulatory T cells in long-lasting Graves disease. Time point defined: newly diagnosed GD, antithyroid drugs for less than 3 months. After RNA was extracted from PBMCs, the TCR library was made from it. Relying on iRepertoire HTBI primers and Arm-PCR of CDR3 regions, the team built TCR beta libraries. TCRdb itself ran the multiplex PCR reads through MiXCR, one entry per CDR3 protein. Here the sample spans 400,000 to 550,000 distinct CDR3 sequences, about 17% being singletons. This sample also appeared in a second study, on T cells in Graves' hyperthyroidism and ophthalmopathy.

The sequenced sample was peripheral blood mononuclear cells (PBMCs), obtained at new diagnosis, from a patient treated with antithyroid drugs. These receptors were taken from a woman aged 30 to 39 with Graves disease.

This clonotype was recorded at least ten times. The chain employs TRBV28 and TRBJ2-7; tentative D call: TRBD2 (5 bases). V shed 3 bases and J shed 0 bases, with 15 bases lying between them. Germline V gene sequence: CDR1 MDHEN, CDR2 SYDVKM. CDR3 length: 16 residues. The chain's CDR3 is CASSFMADGSSYEQYF. The CDR3 nucleotides are TGTGCCAGCAGTTTTATGGCGGATGGGAGCTCCTACGAGCAGTACTTC.

The genes are TRBV29-1 and TRBJ2-1, with 14 bases aligning to TRBD2. The CDR3 covers 17 residues. Per germline, CDR1 SQVTM and CDR2 ANQGSEA. The CDR3 DNA reads TGCAGTGCCGGGGGGACTAGCGGGAGTGTAAGTTACAATGAGCAGTTCTTC. This codes for CSAGGTSGSVSYNEQFF.

This clonotype was observed at least ten times. CDR3 DNA sequence: TGTGCCAGCAGCGGAGAAAGGGGACAGGGAGCCTACGAGCAGTACTTC. Translation: CASSGERGQGAYEQYF. This chain uses TRBV7-8 with TRBJ2-7; 9 bases line up with TRBD1. With V trimmed by 5 bases and J by 2 bases, 10 bases remained unmatched. Per germline, CDR1 SGHVS and CDR2 FQNEAQ. The CDR3 covers 16 residues.

Ten or more counts support this clonotype. This sequence joins TRBV5-5 and TRBJ2-5; 9 bases line up with TRBD2. The V segment lost 0 bases and the J segment 4 bases; nucleotides outside the gene matches: 13. Germline V gene lookup returns CDR1 SGHKS and CDR2 YYEKEE (reference sequence). The CDR3 is made up of 18 amino acids. In DNA, the CDR3 is TGTGCCAGCAGCTTGGAACCCCCTTTTGGACTAGCGAGAGAGACCCAGTACTTC. Translation: CASSLEPPFGLARETQYF.

The V and J genes are TRBV24-1 and TRBJ1-5; D ambiguous. CDR1 KGHDR and CDR2 SFDVKD come from the germline V gene. The CDR3 consists of 16 residues. The V end lost 6 bases, the J end lost 4 bases, and 18 bases lay between the germline ends. CDR3 in DNA: TGTGCCACCAGTAAGCGGAACAGTAAAGAAAATCAGCCCCAGCATTTT. Residues: CATSKRNSKENQPQHF.

At least ten counts were recorded for this clonotype. This rearrangement joins TRBV13 to TRBJ2-7; TRBD1 matches at 7 bases. The ends lost 1 base at V and 5 bases at J; junction bases unmatched: 8. This CDR3 is built from 15 residues. Germline V gene lookup returns CDR1 PRHDT and CDR2 FYEKMQ (reference sequence). The CDR3 bases are TGTGCCAGCAGCTTAGAGAACAGGGGAATCGACGAGCAGTACTTC. Translation: CASSLENRGIDEQYF.

This clonotype was seen many times. This chain connects TRBV27 to TRBJ2-7; possibly TRBD2 for D (5 bases). Germline lookup yields CDR1 MNHEY and CDR2 SMNVEV (reference sequence). V shed 5 bases and J shed 5 bases, with 13 bases lying between them. The CDR3 is 13 residues long. The chain's CDR3 is CASSPLGMDEQYF. CDR3 bases: TGTGCCAGCAGTCCCCTCGGGATGGACGAGCAGTACTTC.

The table lists this clonotype with many counts. This sequence joins TRBV27 and TRBJ2-1, with D perhaps assigned TRBD1 or TRBD2 (5 bases each). This CDR3 region has 12 residues. Germline V gene lookup returns CDR1 MNHEY and CDR2 SMNVEV (reference sequence). Trimming shortened V by 6 bases and J by 6 bases, and 9 bases separated the two germline ends. The CDR3 DNA is TGTGCCAGCAGGTATGGGGGCAATGAGCAGTTCTTC. It encodes CASRYGGNEQFF.